This TCR beta chain is drawn from a study of glioma-infiltrating T cells. General study findings and limits: Tissue and blood shared very few CDR3 sequences. Gliomas, especially low-grade, showed above-expected tissue-blood divergence; non-neoplastic patients showed below.

The iRepertoire nested amplicon-rescue multiplex PCR amplified TCR alpha and beta CDR3s from RNA. MiXCR was run by TCRdb on the multiplex PCR reads, yielding one entry per CDR3 protein. The sample holds 150,000 to 200,000 distinct CDR3 sequences, over 30% seen once. CDR3 length: 15 amino acids. Between the trimmed V and J ends, which lost 3 bases and 3 bases, there was a span of 14 bases. Per germline, CDR1 ENHRY and CDR2 SYGVKD. This clonotype occurred many times. Its antigen remains unknown. The receptor's source is a human donor with low-grade glioma or glioblastoma, undergoing nonglioma brain surgery, or in good health (not recorded which). The chain combines TRBV10-3 with TRBJ1-1; D possibly corresponds to TRBD1 (6 bases). Source material: glioma tissue, nonneoplastic brain tissue, or PBMCs (not recorded which). The CDR3 coding sequence is TGTGCCATCAGTGACTCGGGACACTCGGACACTGAAGCTTTCTTT. Amino acids: CAISDSGHSDTEAFF.